The 29 T cell receptor beta chains given below trace back to one sample, sequenced in a study of pediatric ulcerative colitis. Sequenced by immunoSEQ multiplex PCR; TCRdb stores in-frame clones only, minus some. The data contain approximately 9,300 clones, about 90% of them singletons. The sample taken for sequencing was blood. Receptor source: a girl aged 5-17 years with moderate ulcerative colitis.

The chain employs TRBV18 and TRBJ2-2; TRBD2 agrees at 8 bases. V dropped 2 bases and J dropped 2; count of bases not matched to a gene: 7. From germline, CDR1 is KGHSH and CDR2 LQKENI. CDR3 length: 17 amino acids. The DNA for the CDR3 is TGTGCCAGCTCACCAATCCAGACTAGCGATAACACCGGGGAGCTGTTTTTT. Translating gives CASSPIQTSDNTGELFF.

The chain links TRBV25-1 to TRBJ1-2; 12 bases align to TRBD1. The J segment lost 8 bases and the V segment lost 4 bases, leaving 11 bases of the junction unmatched. The CDR3 loop spans 16 amino acids. Germline CDR1 MGHDK, CDR2 SYGVNS. The CDR3 sequence: CASSASRGQGAEGYTF. The CDR3 DNA is TGTGCCAGCAGTGCATCAAGGGGACAGGGGGCGGAGGGCTACACCTTC.

The chain has TRBV7-2 and TRBJ2-3; D not resolved. V was cut by 1 base and J by 0 bases, with 11 bases left in between. Looked up from germline, CDR1 is SGHTA and CDR2 is FQGNSA. The CDR3 spans 16 residues. CDR3 in DNA: TGTGCCAGCAGCTTAGAGCCTGGAATTAGCACAGATACGCAGTATTTT. Residues: CASSLEPGISTDTQYF.

The rearrangement links TRBV19 to TRBJ1-1, with TRBD1 identical over 8 bases. V dropped 3 bases and J dropped 3; count of bases not matched to a gene: 3. The CDR3 runs 14 residues. Looked up from germline, CDR1 is LNHDA and CDR2 is SQIVND (reference sequence). The CDR3 DNA reads as TGTGCCAGTAGTATCAGGGGGCGCGACACTGAAGCTTTCTTT. Amino acid sequence: CASSIRGRDTEAFF.

CDR3 sequence reads: CASSPPGTINSPLHF. As DNA, the CDR3 is TGTGCCAGCTCACCCCCGGGAACGATAAATTCACCCCTCCACTTT. The rearrangement joins TRBV18 to TRBJ1-6; D not certain. The length of the CDR3 is 15 residues. V lost 3 bases, J lost 7 bases, and 13 bases lay in between. The germline gives CDR1 KGHSH, CDR2 LQKENI.

The chain couples TRBV19 to TRBJ2-2; no definite D call. The V end was cut by 8 bases, the J end by 2 bases, with 9 bases between. The CDR3 runs to 13 residues. The V gene's germline CDR1 is LNHDA and CDR2 SQIVND (reference sequence). The CDR3 is CASHRRNTGELFF. CDR3 nucleotides: TGTGCCAGTCATCGCAGAAACACCGGGGAGCTGTTTTTT.

The chain carries TRBV4-2 and TRBJ2-1; D gene ambiguous. Germline V lookup: CDR1 LGHNA, CDR2 YNFKEQ. The V and J ends lost 4 bases and 0 bases respectively, with 10 bases between them. CDR3 size: 15 residues. CDR3 nucleotide sequence: TGTGCCAGCAGCCCGGGCCGTGGCTCCTACAATGAGCAGTTCTTC. This encodes CASSPGRGSYNEQFF.

The chain employs TRBV10-1 and TRBJ2-5; D not certain. The CDR3 is 12 amino acids. V was shortened by 5 bases and J by 4 bases, with 8 bases between the two germline ends. Germline loops: CDR1 WNHNN, CDR2 SYGVQD (reference sequence). CDR3 DNA: TGCGCCAGCAGTTCCTGGGGAGAGACCCAGTACTTC. This encodes CASSSWGETQYF.

As DNA, the CDR3 is TGTGCCAGTAGTATATCCGGGCAGGGAAACTACGAGCAGTACTTC. Translated: CASSISGQGNYEQYF. V and J are TRBV19 and TRBJ2-7; the D gene is possibly TRBD1 (5 bases). The CDR3 consists of 15 residues. From germline, CDR1 is LNHDA and CDR2 SQIVND (reference sequence). The V and J ends lost 2 bases and 3 bases respectively, with 14 bases between them.

The chain carries TRBV7-6 and TRBJ2-3, with 12 nucleotides matching TRBD2. This CDR3 spans 15 amino acids. CDR1 and CDR2 (germline): SGHVS, FNYEAQ. V shed 5 bases, J shed 11 bases, and the junction held 11 bases outside the gene matches. CDR3 nucleotide sequence: TGTGCCAGCAGCGCCCCGGGACTAGCGGGCGTGGTGCAGTATTTT. This codes for CASSAPGLAGVVQYF. Full variable domain (missing parts from reference TRBV7-6 and TRBJ2-3): GAGVSQSPRYKVTKRGQDVALRCDPISGHVSLYWYRQALGQGPEFLTYFNYEAQQDKSGLPNDRFSAERPEGSISTLTIQRTEQRDSAMYRCASSAPGLAGVVQYFGPGTRLTVL.

The V call is TRBV2, the J call TRBJ2-2; a weak D match, TRBD2 (5 bases). Germline loops: CDR1 SNHLY, CDR2 FYNNEI. Trimming left V 4 bases short and J 3 bases short, with 12 bases between. CDR3 length: 15 residues. CDR3 in amino acids: CASSVRGEDTGELFF. The DNA of the CDR3 is TGTGCCAGCAGTGTCCGGGGTGAGGACACCGGGGAGCTGTTTTTT.

The rearrangement joins TRBV18 to TRBJ2-7; D may be TRBD2 (5 bases). Germline V gene lookup returns CDR1 KGHSH and CDR2 LQKENI. V was trimmed by 3 bases and J by 0 bases, leaving 15 bases between them. The length of the CDR3 is 16 residues. The CDR3 nucleotides are TGTGCCAGCTCACCCAGTGGCGGGTATCCCTCCTACGAGCAGTACTTC. Translated: CASSPSGGYPSYEQYF.

V usage is TRBV28 and J usage is TRBJ1-1; TRBD1 matches at 8 bases. Germline CDR1 MDHEN, CDR2 SYDVKM. This CDR3 is 14 amino acids long. V lost 6 bases to trimming and J lost 0 bases; unmatched junction nucleotides: 3. This CDR3 reads CASSSGGLNTEAFF. CDR3 sequence (DNA): TGTGCCAGCAGCTCAGGGGGCCTGAACACTGAAGCTTTCTTT.

J is TRBJ2-2 and V is TRBV9; D may be TRBD1 or TRBD2 (5 bases each). The CDR3 covers 13 residues. The V and J ends lost 3 bases and 3 bases respectively, with 6 bases between them. The germline gives CDR1 SGDLS, CDR2 YYNGEE. This chain's CDR3 is CASSGGDTGELFF. The CDR3 DNA is TGTGCCAGCAGCGGAGGGGACACCGGGGAGCTGTTTTTT.

The V and J genes are TRBV5-6 and TRBJ2-1, with a possible D match to TRBD1 (5 bases). This CDR3 contains 15 residues. Trimming shortened V by 3 bases and J by 7 bases, and 17 bases separated the two germline ends. Germline V gene sequence: CDR1 SGHDT, CDR2 YYEEEE. The CDR3 spells CASSSKDKVGNEQFF. The CDR3 DNA sequence: TGTGCCAGCAGCTCCAAGGACAAGGTTGGGAATGAGCAGTTCTTC.

The V gene is TRBV5-5, the J gene TRBJ1-5, with D hard to call. The CDR3 runs 15 residues. Germline CDR1 SGHKS, CDR2 YYEKEE (reference sequence). V dropped 0 bases and J dropped 9 bases, with 16 bases sitting between them. The CDR3 reads CASSLAGSEGRPQHF. In DNA, the CDR3 is TGTGCCAGCAGCTTGGCGGGAAGTGAGGGTCGGCCCCAGCATTTT.

V is TRBV2 and J is TRBJ1-1, with D perhaps TRBD1 (5 bases). Germline V lookup: CDR1 SNHLY, CDR2 FYNNEI. V lost 11 bases to trimming and J lost 2 bases, with 12 bases between them. CDR3 length equals 12 residues. CDR3 protein: CAGSTDNTEAFF. CDR3 DNA sequence: TGTGCCGGGTCGACAGATAACACTGAAGCTTTCTTT. The full variable domain, completed using reference TRBV2 and TRBJ1-1, is EPEVTQTPSHQVTQMGQEVILRCVPISNHLYFYWYRQILGQKVEFLVSFYNNEISEKSEIFDDQFSVERPDGSNFTLKIRSTKLEDSAMYFCAGSTDNTEAFFGQGTRLTVV.

The chain is built from TRBV27 and TRBJ1-5; D is possibly TRBD1 (5 bases). This CDR3 has 15 residues. The V and J ends lost 5 bases and 5 bases respectively, with 16 bases between them. Germline-derived CDR1 and CDR2 are MNHEY and SMNVEV (reference sequence). CDR3 nucleotides: TGTGCCAGCAGTACATGGGGGGAACCGGATCAGCCCCAGCATTTT. This translates into CASSTWGEPDQPQHF.

The gene calls are TRBV11-2 and TRBJ1-3; TRBD1 matches at 8 bases. With V trimmed by 5 bases and J by 4 bases, 7 bases remained unmatched. Germline V gene sequence: CDR1 SGHAT, CDR2 FQNNGV. The CDR3 contains 15 residues. This chain's CDR3 is CASSQWTGTGNTIYF. The CDR3 DNA follows: TGTGCCAGCAGCCAGTGGACAGGGACAGGAAACACCATATATTTT.

CDR3 loop: CASSIETNTEAFF. DNA of the CDR3: TGTGCCAGTAGTATAGAGACGAACACTGAAGCTTTCTTT. The rearrangement joins TRBV19 to TRBJ1-1, with D uncertain. CDR1 and CDR2 from the germline V gene are LNHDA and SQIVND (reference sequence). This CDR3 has 13 residues. Trimming pared 0 bases from V and 1 base from J, leaving 3 bases between.

V gene TRBV6-5 combines with J gene TRBJ2-7; 9 bases fit TRBD1. There are 15 residues in the CDR3. After removal of 2 bases from V and 5 bases from J, the junction contained 7 bases not matched to a gene. Looked up from germline, CDR1 is MNHEY and CDR2 is SVGAGI. The DNA of the CDR3 is TGTGCCAGCAGTTACGATCAAGGGACAGGGAACGAGCAGTACTTC. It is translated as CASSYDQGTGNEQYF.

The chain couples TRBV2 to TRBJ1-4; weak D call: TRBD1 (5 bases). The V gene's germline CDR1 is SNHLY and CDR2 FYNNEI. This CDR3 is 16 amino acids long. V lost 6 bases to trimming and J lost 2 bases, with 16 bases between them. CDR3: CASSPGLGRTNEKLFF. As DNA, the CDR3 is TGTGCCAGCAGCCCGGGACTGGGGCGGACTAATGAAAAACTGTTTTTT.

This chain connects TRBV9 to TRBJ2-2, with D perhaps matching TRBD1 (9 bases). Germline loops: CDR1 SGDLS, CDR2 YYNGEE. Trimming removed 0 bases from V and 5 bases from J, with 20 bases in between. This CDR3 is built from 18 residues. The CDR3 loop reads CASSVGGRTGAGTGELFF. CDR3 DNA: TGTGCCAGCAGCGTAGGCGGGAGGACAGGGGCAGGGACCGGGGAGCTGTTTTTT.

Only one count was recorded for this clone. This chain connects TRBV20-1 to TRBJ2-3, with no clear D. The V gene lost 5 bases and the J gene lost 6 bases, with 9 bases spanning the gap. The V gene's germline CDR1 is DFQATT and CDR2 SNEGSKA (reference sequence). The CDR3 loop spans 11 amino acids. The CDR3 protein is CSAPKGDTQYF. DNA of the CDR3: TGCAGTGCTCCGAAGGGCGATACGCAGTATTTT.

The chain couples TRBV19 to TRBJ2-7, with D unresolved. CDR1 and CDR2 (germline): LNHDA, SQIVND (reference sequence). This CDR3 has 15 residues. The V end lost 3 bases, the J end lost 0 bases, and 12 bases lay between the germline ends. CDR3 nucleotides: TGTGCCAGTAGTATGGTCGACGCGAGCTCCTACGAGCAGTACTTC. This sequence encodes CASSMVDASSYEQYF.

The V call is TRBV6-5, the J call TRBJ2-5; TRBD1 agrees at 7 bases. Trimming at V came to 0 bases and at J to 1 base, leaving 5 bases not matched to a gene. Germline loops: CDR1 MNHEY, CDR2 SVGAGI. The CDR3 is 16 residues long. Here the CDR3 reads CASSYSATGIQETQYF. CDR3 bases: TGTGCCAGCAGTTACTCGGCGACAGGGATCCAAGAGACCCAGTACTTC.

The chain joins TRBV4-1 to TRBJ1-1; 8 bases agree with TRBD1. Losses at the gene ends were 4 bases for V and 1 base for J; bases not matched to a gene: 14. This CDR3 has 18 amino acids. Per germline, CDR1 MGHRA and CDR2 YSYEKL. The CDR3 loop is CASSRTPLMGQANTEAFF. The CDR3 DNA sequence: TGCGCCAGCAGCCGGACACCCCTAATGGGACAGGCGAACACTGAAGCTTTCTTT.

The chain uses TRBV28 and TRBJ1-4; TRBD1 aligns across 7 bases. CDR1 is MDHEN and CDR2 is SYDVKM in the germline V gene. CDR3 length: 13 amino acids. V trimming: 3 bases; J trimming: 10 bases; junction bases outside the gene matches: 5. The CDR3 DNA sequence: TGTGCCAGCAGTTTGAGACAGGGTAGAAAACTGTTTTTT. It specifies CASSLRQGRKLFF.

The gene calls are TRBV11-1 and TRBJ2-5; no firm D call. The J call is uncertain, as TRBJ2-7 better fits the DNA end. Germline lookup yields CDR1 SGHAT and CDR2 FQDESV (reference sequence). This CDR3 contains 14 residues. DNA for the CDR3: TGTGCCAGCAGCTTAGGAGGCCGGGCCTACGAGCAGTACTTC. Its protein product is CASSLGGRAYEQYF.